The 8 T cell receptor beta chains below come from one sample, sequenced in a study of blood T cell repertoires in COVID-19 (dated by TCRdb to the early 2020s). The library was produced with the immunoSEQ multiplex PCR assay. The immuneACCESS repertoire file appears here via TCRdb, limited to in-frame rearrangements. These files lack a portion of the clones; in checked studies, under half of the deficit traces to unresolved V genes, and the cause of the others is not known. For this sample the table gives about 120,000 clones, of which around four fifths were detected only once. The ten top clones hold just under 7.5% of the sample. Sequenced material: peripheral blood. These receptor sequences come from a man in his 70s with active or convalescent COVID-19.

CDR3 sequence (DNA): TGTGCCAGCAGCTTGGGCGGAGATCAGCCCCAGCATTTT. This encodes CASSLGGDQPQHF. V usage is TRBV5-6 and J usage is TRBJ1-5; D gene unclear. This CDR3 comprises 13 residues. Trimming cost V 0 bases and J 5 bases, with 6 bases left between them. Per the germline V gene, CDR1 is SGHDT and CDR2 is YYEEEE.

The chain recombines TRBV5-6 with TRBJ2-5, with TRBD2 matching over 9 bases. Unmatched junction bases numbered 8, after V lost 4 bases and J lost 4 bases. The length of the CDR3 is 15 residues. From germline, CDR1 is SGHDT and CDR2 YYEEEE. This CDR3 is CASSPPGLALETQYF. DNA for the CDR3: TGTGCCAGCAGCCCTCCGGGACTAGCTTTAGAGACCCAGTACTTC.

This rearrangement joins TRBV30 to TRBJ1-3, with TRBD1 matching over 7 bases. The V gene end was trimmed by 5 bases and the J gene end by 4 bases; junction bases not matched to a gene: 5. Germline CDR1 GTSNPN, CDR2 SVGIG (reference sequence). The CDR3 is 13 residues long. The CDR3 sequence: CAWHRDSGNTIYF. In DNA, the CDR3 is TGTGCCTGGCACAGGGACAGCGGAAACACCATATATTTT. Filled out from reference TRBV30 and TRBJ1-3, the complete variable domain reads SQTIHQWPATLVQPVGSPLSLECTVEGTSNPNLYWYRQAAGRGLQLLFYSVGIGQISSEVPQNLSASRPQDRQFILSSKKLLLSDSGFYLCAWHRDSGNTIYFGEGSWLTVV.

J is TRBJ2-5 and V is TRBV3-1 (or the pseudogene TRBV3-2), with 7 bases lining up with TRBD2. In germline, CDR1 is LGHDT, CDR2 YNNKEL (reference sequence). The CDR3 length is 13 residues. V lost 7 bases and J lost 2; bases outside the gene matches: 4. The CDR3 is CASNKGLQETQYF. The CDR3, as DNA: TGTGCCAGCAACAAGGGACTACAAGAGACCCAGTACTTC.

This clone was detected only a few times. The rearrangement uses TRBV27 and TRBJ1-2; 8 bases match TRBD1. Losses at the gene ends were 2 bases for V and 4 bases for J; bases not matched to a gene: 9. The CDR3 totals 16 residues. Germline CDR1 is MNHEY and CDR2 is SMNVEV (reference sequence). The CDR3 DNA reads as TGTGCCAGCAGTTTAACCCTGGAACAGGGGGGCTATGGCTACACCTTC. Its protein product is CASSLTLEQGGYGYTF.

V and J are TRBV19 and TRBJ1-2; 12 bases are a match to TRBD1. V trimming: 0 bases; J trimming: 4 bases; junction bases outside the gene matches: 12. In germline, CDR1 is LNHDA, CDR2 SQIVND (reference sequence). The CDR3 totals 19 residues. The CDR3, as DNA: TGTGCCAGTAGTATAGATCGGTGGGGACAGGGGGCTCGAGGCTATGGCTACACCTTC. This sequence encodes CASSIDRWGQGARGYGYTF.

V usage is TRBV9 and J usage is TRBJ1-1, with 8 positions matching TRBD1. Per germline, CDR1 SGDLS and CDR2 YYNGEE. The junction had 3 bases not matched to a gene; V was cut back by 4 bases and J by 1 base. The CDR3 runs to 14 residues. The CDR3 nucleotides are TGTGCCAGCAGCCAGCAGGGGGCGAACACTGAAGCTTTCTTT. It is translated as CASSQQGANTEAFF.

The chain carries TRBV11-3 and TRBJ2-7; the match to TRBD1 covers 8 bases. The junction had 6 bases not matched to a gene; V was cut back by 5 bases and J by 0 bases. The CDR3 totals 15 residues. Germline V gives CDR1 SGHNT, CDR2 YENEEA. CDR3 sequence reads: CASSQGQGYSYEQYF. CDR3 sequence (DNA): TGTGCCAGCAGCCAAGGACAGGGATACTCCTACGAGCAGTACTTC.